The source of this T cell receptor (beta chain) is a study of T-cell reconstitution after alpha-beta-depleted transplantation in children. The CDR3 loop spans 16 amino acids. V was pared by 4 bases and J by 8 bases, with 12 bases of the junction left unmatched. In germline, CDR1 is LGHNA, CDR2 YSLEER. Unique molecular identifiers were incorporated when the TCRbeta library was constructed. TCRdb used MiXCR to reprocess the PCR reads, holding one entry per CDR3 protein. The sample shows almost 500,000 distinct CDR3 sequences, about 12% of them seen only once. The source of this sequence is a human donor who donated a stem cell graft to a child with combined immunodeficiency. V usage is TRBV4-3 and J usage is TRBJ2-1; 9 positions agree with TRBD1. Sequencing used PBMCs from the stem cell graft donor, obtained from the stem cell graft. CDR3 nucleotides: TGCGCCAGCAGCCCATCCAGGAGACAGGGGGGACATGAGCAGTTCTTC. Residues: CASSPSRRQGGHEQFF.